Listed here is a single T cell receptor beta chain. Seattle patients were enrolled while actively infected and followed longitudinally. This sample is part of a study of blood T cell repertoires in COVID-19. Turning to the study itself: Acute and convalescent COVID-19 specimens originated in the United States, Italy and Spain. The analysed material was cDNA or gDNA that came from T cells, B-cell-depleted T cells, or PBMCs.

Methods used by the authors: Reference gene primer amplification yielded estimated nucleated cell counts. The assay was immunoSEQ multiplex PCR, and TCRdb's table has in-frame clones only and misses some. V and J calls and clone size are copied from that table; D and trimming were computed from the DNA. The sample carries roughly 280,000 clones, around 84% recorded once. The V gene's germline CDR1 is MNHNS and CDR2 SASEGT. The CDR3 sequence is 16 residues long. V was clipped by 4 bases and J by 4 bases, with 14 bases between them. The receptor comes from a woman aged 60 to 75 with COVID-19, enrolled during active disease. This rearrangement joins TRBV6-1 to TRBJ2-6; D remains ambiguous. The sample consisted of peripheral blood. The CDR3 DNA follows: TGTGCCAGCAGTGTCGTATTGTCCTTGGGGGCCAACGTCCTGACTTTC. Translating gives CASSVVLSLGANVLTF.